Following are 9 T cell receptor beta chains from one sample sequenced in a study of blood T cell repertoires in COVID-19. The repertoire was sequenced with immunoSEQ multiplex PCR; TCRdb's copy has only in-frame clones and lacks some. Of 70,000 to 100,000 clones in the sample, around 90% were seen once. The specimen sequenced was peripheral blood. The receptor source for this set is a woman aged 55-70 years with COVID-19, enrolled during active disease.

V usage is TRBV6-6 and J usage is TRBJ1-5; D is perhaps TRBD1 (5 bases). V dropped 5 bases and J dropped 1 base, with 12 bases sitting between them. The germline V gene encodes CDR1 MNHNY and CDR2 SVGAGI (reference sequence). CDR3 length: 15 residues. The DNA of the CDR3 is TGTGCCAGCAGTAGCCAGGGTCGGAGCAATCAGCCCCAGCATTTT. Translating gives CASSSQGRSNQPQHF.

This clone was detected only once. The chain has TRBV6-6 and TRBJ1-5, with D uncertain. Trimming left V 2 bases short and J 0 bases short, with 11 bases between. From germline, CDR1 is MNHNY and CDR2 SVGAGI (reference sequence). The CDR3 is 16 amino acids. CDR3 sequence reads: CASSYRARNSNQPQHF. Written as DNA, the CDR3 is TGTGCCAGCAGTTACCGTGCCAGGAATAGCAATCAGCCCCAGCATTTT.

V is TRBV4-3 and J is TRBJ2-3; 7 bases are shared with TRBD2. V lost 2 bases to trimming and J lost 1 base; unmatched junction nucleotides: 6. The CDR3 contains 16 residues. CDR1 and CDR2 from the germline V gene are LGHNA and YSLEER. Written as DNA, the CDR3 is TGCGCCAGCAGCCAACGGGCTGCGGGGGGCACAGATACGCAGTATTTT. Amino acid sequence: CASSQRAAGGTDTQYF.

This chain joins TRBV20-1 and TRBJ2-7; no firm D call. The CDR3 length is 11 residues. Germline V gene lookup returns CDR1 DFQATT and CDR2 SNEGSKA (reference sequence). Trimming took 5 bases from V and 1 from J, leaving 6 bases between them. CDR3: CSALESYEQYF. The CDR3 nucleotides are TGCAGTGCTTTGGAGTCCTACGAGCAGTACTTC.

CDR3 sequence: CATSDPGTGSYEQYF. In DNA, the CDR3 is TGTGCCACCAGTGATCCGGGGACAGGGTCCTACGAGCAGTACTTC. This chain uses TRBV24-1 with TRBJ2-7; 9 bases line up with TRBD1. The CDR3 has 15 amino acids. Germline lookup yields CDR1 KGHDR and CDR2 SFDVKD. Trimming took 3 bases from V and 1 from J; bases not matched to a gene: 3.

This chain joins TRBV5-1 and TRBJ2-7; perhaps TRBD2 as D (5 bases). The germline V and J ends were trimmed by 0 bases and 0 bases, with 10 bases remaining between them. Germline CDR1 reads SGHRS; CDR2 reads YFSETQ. CDR3 length: 15 amino acids. The CDR3 DNA sequence: TGCGCCAGCAGCTTGGACGCGGGTAGCTCCTACGAGCAGTACTTC. Amino acids: CASSLDAGSSYEQYF.

This clone was found a few times. J is TRBJ1-6 and V is TRBV4-2, with D possibly being TRBD1 (6 bases). The V gene's germline CDR1 is LGHNA and CDR2 YNFKEQ. V lost 1 base and J 6 bases, leaving 19 bases between the germline ends. The CDR3 is 18 residues long. The CDR3 coding sequence is TGTGCCAGCAGCCAAGGGCCCCAGGGGAGTTCGGGTAATTCACCCCTCCACTTT. Protein product: CASSQGPQGSSGNSPLHF.

The genes are TRBV9 and TRBJ1-2; 9 bases agree with TRBD1. The CDR3 contains 15 residues. Per germline, CDR1 SGDLS and CDR2 YYNGEE. J gave up 1 base and V 3 bases, and 4 bases lay outside the gene matches. The CDR3 bases are TGTGCCAGCAGCGCACAGGGGGCCATTAACTATGGCTACACCTTC. Amino acids: CASSAQGAINYGYTF. The full variable domain, in which reference TRBV9 and TRBJ1-2 provide the parts outside the CDR3, is DSGVTQTPKHLITATGQRVTLRCSPRSGDLSVYWYQQSLDQGLQFLIQYYNGEERAKGNILERFSAQQFPDLHSELNLSSLELGDSALYFCASSAQGAINYGYTFGSGTRLTVV.

The chain has TRBV10-2 and TRBJ2-1, with 7 bases aligning to TRBD2. Trimming cost V 5 bases and J 3 bases; bases outside gene matches: 4. CDR3 length: 14 residues. Germline CDR1 WSHSY, CDR2 SAAADI. As DNA, the CDR3 is TGCGCCAGCAGTTCTCGGGGGGACTACAATGAGCAGTTCTTC. Translation: CASSSRGDYNEQFF.